This T cell receptor (beta chain) stems from a study of CD8+CD57+ T cells in acquired aplastic anemia. Study-level information: Sorted cells (CD4+ and CD8+) yielded DNA amounts that averaged approximately 3.1 ug. Study conclusions and caveats: The study identified roughly 29 CD8+ CDR3 sequences shared by patients and controls.

CDR3 and TCR beta VDJ profiling relied on a genomic DNA template. One entry per CDR3 protein results from TCRdb running MiXCR on the reads. The data hold a few hundred thousand distinct CDR3 sequences, with approximately 86% observed a single time. V lost 2 bases and J 4 bases, leaving 21 bases between the germline ends. The CDR3 totals 17 residues. This clonotype was seen a few times. No antigen is known for it. CD8+CD57+ cell expansion, shown by flow cytometry, had occurred in the patients selected for sequencing. Material: sorted CD4+, CD8+, or CD8+CD57+ T cells (not recorded which) from PBMCs. The rearrangement links TRBV12-3 or TRBV12-4 to TRBJ2-7; D possibly corresponds to TRBD2 (6 bases). This clonotype originated in a human donor with aplastic anemia. This chain's CDR3 is CASSLRQRRGLLYEQYF. Here the CDR3 DNA reads TGTGCCAGCAGTTTACGACAGAGGAGGGGTCTGTTGTACGAGCAGTACTTC.